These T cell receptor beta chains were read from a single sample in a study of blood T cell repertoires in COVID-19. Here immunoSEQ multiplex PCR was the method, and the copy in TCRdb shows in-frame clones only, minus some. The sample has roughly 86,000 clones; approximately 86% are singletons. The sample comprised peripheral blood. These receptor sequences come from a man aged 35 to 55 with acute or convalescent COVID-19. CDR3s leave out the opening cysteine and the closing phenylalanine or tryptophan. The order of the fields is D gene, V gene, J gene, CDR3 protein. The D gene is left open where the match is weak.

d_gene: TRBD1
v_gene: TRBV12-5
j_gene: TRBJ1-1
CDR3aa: ATSTGFEAF

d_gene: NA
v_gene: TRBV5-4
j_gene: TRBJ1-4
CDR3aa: ASSKGLTNEKLF

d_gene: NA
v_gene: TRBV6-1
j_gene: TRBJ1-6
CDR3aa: ASSERQNYNSPLH

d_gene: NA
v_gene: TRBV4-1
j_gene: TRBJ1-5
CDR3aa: ASSQGPGGRIQPQH

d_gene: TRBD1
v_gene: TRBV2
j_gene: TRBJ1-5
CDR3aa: ASSGGTGNQPQH

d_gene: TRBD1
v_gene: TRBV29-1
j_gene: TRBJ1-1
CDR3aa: SVATGTGVNTEAF

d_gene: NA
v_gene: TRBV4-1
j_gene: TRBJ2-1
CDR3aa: ASSHQQGVGGNEQF

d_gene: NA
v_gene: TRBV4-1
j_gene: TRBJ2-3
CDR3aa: ASSSGGTDTQY

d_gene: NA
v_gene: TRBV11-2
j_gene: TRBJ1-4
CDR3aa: ASSVTGTGQEKLF

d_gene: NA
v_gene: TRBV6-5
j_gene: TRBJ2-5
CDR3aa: ASTLGGQETQY

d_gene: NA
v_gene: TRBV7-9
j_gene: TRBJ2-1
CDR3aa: ASSFAESGHNEQF

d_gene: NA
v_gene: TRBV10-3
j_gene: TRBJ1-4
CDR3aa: AISERGEKLF

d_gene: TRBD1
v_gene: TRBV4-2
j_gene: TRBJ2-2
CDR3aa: ASSTDRGRDTGELF

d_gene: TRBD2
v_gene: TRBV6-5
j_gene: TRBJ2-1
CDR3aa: ASTASGSSYNEQF

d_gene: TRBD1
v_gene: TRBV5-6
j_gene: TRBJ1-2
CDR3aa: ASSRVQGAYYGYT

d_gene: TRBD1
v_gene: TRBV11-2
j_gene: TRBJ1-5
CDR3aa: ASSYGTGNQPQH

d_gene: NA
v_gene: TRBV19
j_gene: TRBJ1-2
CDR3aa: ASSLTAGGYT

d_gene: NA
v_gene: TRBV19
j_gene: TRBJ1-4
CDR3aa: ASSTGSWGGNEKLF

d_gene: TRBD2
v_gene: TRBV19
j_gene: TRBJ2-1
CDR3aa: ASSKVTSSSYNEQF

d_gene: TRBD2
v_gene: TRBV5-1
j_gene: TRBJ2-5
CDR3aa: ASSFRAGQETQY

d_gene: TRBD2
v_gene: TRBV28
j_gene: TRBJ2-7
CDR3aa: ASSSPSGSWDEQY

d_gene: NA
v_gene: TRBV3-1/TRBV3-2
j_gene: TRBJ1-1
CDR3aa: ASSQDFFLSEAF

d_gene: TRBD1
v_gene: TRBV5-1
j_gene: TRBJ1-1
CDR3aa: ASNNETGGYTEAF

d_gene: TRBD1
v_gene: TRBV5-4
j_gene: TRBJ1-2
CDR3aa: ASSLPGQAIYGYT

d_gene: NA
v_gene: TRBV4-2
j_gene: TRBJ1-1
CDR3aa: ASSQAGIGSVAF